This T cell receptor beta chain was found in a study of vaccination effects on CD4 cells after COVID-19. Across the whole study: It was a median of 72 days after the second dose that post-vaccine samples were obtained.

In germline, CDR1 is MRHNA, CDR2 SNTAGT. The CDR3 has 15 residues. J was trimmed by 3 bases and V by 2 bases; bases with no gene match: 0. Assay used: immunoSEQ multiplex PCR; TCRdb lists only in-frame clones, some missing. The table has 25,000 to 40,000 clones, around three fifths seen once. This clone has just a few counts. Its specificity is unknown. Whole-study results and caveats: Substantial clonal contraction characterized both infection- and vaccine-induced clones late after vaccination.

Sequencing was preceded by expansion of antigen-specific CD4+ T cells with viral peptide pools in the ViraFEST assay. Cells that had been cultured for 10 days were the source of isolated CD4+ T cells. Participants each got two BNT162b2 or mRNA-1273 vaccine doses. According to the study, vaccine recipients showed no prior SARS-CoV-2 infection and negative nucleocapsid antibodies. The sequencing used CD4+ T cells from PBMCs cultured with SARS-CoV-2 spike peptides, collected after COVID-19 vaccination. The clonotype was recovered from a human donor who received a COVID-19 vaccine. This chain connects TRBV6-4 to TRBJ2-1; the match to TRBD2 covers 11 bases. The CDR3 region has the DNA TGTGCCAGCAGTGACACTAGCGGGGGCTACAATGAGCAGTTCTTC. This translates into CASSDTSGGYNEQFF.